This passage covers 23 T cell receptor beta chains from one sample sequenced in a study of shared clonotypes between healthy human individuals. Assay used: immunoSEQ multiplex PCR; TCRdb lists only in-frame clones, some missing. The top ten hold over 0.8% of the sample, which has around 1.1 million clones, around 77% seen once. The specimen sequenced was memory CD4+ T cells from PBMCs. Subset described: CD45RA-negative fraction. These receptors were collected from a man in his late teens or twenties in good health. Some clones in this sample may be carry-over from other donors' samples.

Here the CDR3 DNA reads TGTGCCAGCAGCTTCGGGGGAGGGTCCAATGAGCAGTTCTTC. The encoded protein is CASSFGGGSNEQFF. This rearrangement joins TRBV11-3 to TRBJ2-1; 7 bases fit TRBD2. This CDR3 spans 14 amino acids. Germline trimming cut 3 bases from V and 6 bases from J; bases unmatched to any gene: 5. The germline V gene has CDR1 SGHNT and CDR2 YENEEA. Full variable domain (rest looked up from reference TRBV11-3 and TRBJ2-1): EAGVVQSPRYKIIEKKQPVAFWCNPISGHNTLYWYLQNLGQGPELLIRYENEEAVDDSQLPKDRFSAERLKGVDSTLKIQPAELGDSAVYLCASSFGGGSNEQFFGPGTRLTVL.

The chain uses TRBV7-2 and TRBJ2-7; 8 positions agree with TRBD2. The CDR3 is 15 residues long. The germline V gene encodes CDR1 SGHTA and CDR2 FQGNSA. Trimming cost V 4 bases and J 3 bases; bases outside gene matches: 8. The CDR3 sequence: CASSSRTSPYYEQYF. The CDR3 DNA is TGTGCCAGCAGCTCTAGGACTAGCCCCTACTACGAGCAGTACTTC.

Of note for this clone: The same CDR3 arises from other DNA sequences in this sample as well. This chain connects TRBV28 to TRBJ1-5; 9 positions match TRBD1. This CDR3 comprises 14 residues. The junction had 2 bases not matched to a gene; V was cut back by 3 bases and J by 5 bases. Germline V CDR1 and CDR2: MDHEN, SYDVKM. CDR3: CASSLGQGYQPQHF. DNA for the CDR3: TGTGCCAGCAGTTTGGGACAGGGATATCAGCCCCAGCATTTT.

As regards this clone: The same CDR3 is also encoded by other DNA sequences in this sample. Here the CDR3 reads CASSLVAASYEQYF. CDR3 coding DNA: TGTGCCAGCAGCTTAGTAGCGGCCTCCTACGAGCAGTACTTC. The J gene is TRBJ2-7, the V gene TRBV7-2, with a tentative D call TRBD2 (6 bases). Germline V gives CDR1 SGHTA, CDR2 FQGNSA. V was clipped by 1 base and J by 0 bases, with 7 bases between them. CDR3 length: 14 residues.

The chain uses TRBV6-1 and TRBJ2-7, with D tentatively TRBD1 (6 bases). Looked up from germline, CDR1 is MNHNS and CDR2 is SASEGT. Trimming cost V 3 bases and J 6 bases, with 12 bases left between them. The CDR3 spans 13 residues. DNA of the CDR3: TGTGCCAGCAGTGATAGAACAGGGTTCGAGCAGTACTTC. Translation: CASSDRTGFEQYF.

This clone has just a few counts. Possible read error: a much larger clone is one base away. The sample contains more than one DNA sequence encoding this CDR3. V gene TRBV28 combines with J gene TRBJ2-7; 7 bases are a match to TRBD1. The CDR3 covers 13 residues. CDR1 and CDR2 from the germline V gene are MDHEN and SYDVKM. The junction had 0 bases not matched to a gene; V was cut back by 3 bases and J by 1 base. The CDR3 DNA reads TGTGCCAGCAGTTTGGGACAGTCCTACGAGCAGTACTTC. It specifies CASSLGQSYEQYF.

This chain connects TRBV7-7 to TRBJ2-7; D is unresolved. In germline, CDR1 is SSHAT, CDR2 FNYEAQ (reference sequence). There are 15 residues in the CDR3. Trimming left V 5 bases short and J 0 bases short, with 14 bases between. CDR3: CASSPEPSPSYEQYF. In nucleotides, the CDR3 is TGTGCCAGCAGCCCAGAGCCCTCGCCCTCCTACGAGCAGTACTTC.

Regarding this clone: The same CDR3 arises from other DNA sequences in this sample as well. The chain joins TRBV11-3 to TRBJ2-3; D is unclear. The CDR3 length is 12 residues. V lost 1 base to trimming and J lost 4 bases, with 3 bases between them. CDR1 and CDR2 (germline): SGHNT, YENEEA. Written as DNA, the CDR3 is TGTGCCAGCAGCTTAGTTCCAGATACGCAGTATTTT. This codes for CASSLVPDTQYF.

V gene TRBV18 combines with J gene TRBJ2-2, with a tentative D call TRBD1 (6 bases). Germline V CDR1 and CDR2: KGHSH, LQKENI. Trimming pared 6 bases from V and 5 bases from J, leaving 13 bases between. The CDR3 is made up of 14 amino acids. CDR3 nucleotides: TGTGCCAGCTCGTTAAACAGGGATACCGGGGAGCTGTTTTTT. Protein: CASSLNRDTGELFF.

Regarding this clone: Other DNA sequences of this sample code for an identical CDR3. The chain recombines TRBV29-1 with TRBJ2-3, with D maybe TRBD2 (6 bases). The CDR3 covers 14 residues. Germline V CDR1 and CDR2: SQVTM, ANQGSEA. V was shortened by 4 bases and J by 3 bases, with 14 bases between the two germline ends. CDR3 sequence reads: CSVGGVEGTDTQYF. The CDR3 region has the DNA TGCAGCGTTGGGGGGGTCGAGGGGACAGATACGCAGTATTTT.

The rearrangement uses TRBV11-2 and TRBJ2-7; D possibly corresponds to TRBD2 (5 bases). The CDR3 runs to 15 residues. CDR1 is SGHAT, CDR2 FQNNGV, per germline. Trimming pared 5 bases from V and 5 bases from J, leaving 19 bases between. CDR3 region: CASSPPDLRVNEQYF. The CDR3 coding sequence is TGTGCCAGCAGCCCCCCGGACTTAAGAGTCAACGAGCAGTACTTC.

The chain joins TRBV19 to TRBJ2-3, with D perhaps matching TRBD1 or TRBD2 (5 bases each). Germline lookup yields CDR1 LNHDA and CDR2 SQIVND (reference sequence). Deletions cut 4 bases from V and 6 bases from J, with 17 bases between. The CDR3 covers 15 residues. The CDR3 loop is CASSTEKGPGDTQYF. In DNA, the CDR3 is TGTGCCAGTAGTACCGAGAAGGGACCGGGGGATACGCAGTATTTT. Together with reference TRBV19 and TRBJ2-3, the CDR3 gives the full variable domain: DGGITQSPKYLFRKEGQNVTLSCEQNLNHDAMYWYRQDPGQGLRLIYYSQIVNDFQKGDIAEGYSVSREKKESFPLTVTSAQKNPTAFYLCASSTEKGPGDTQYFGPGTRLTVL.

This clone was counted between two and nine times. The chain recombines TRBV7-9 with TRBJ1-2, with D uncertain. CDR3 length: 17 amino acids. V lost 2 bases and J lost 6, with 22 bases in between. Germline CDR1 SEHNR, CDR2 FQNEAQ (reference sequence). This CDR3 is CASSLRVGGQDGDGYTF. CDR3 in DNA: TGTGCCAGCAGCTTAAGAGTAGGCGGGCAGGACGGAGATGGCTACACCTTC.

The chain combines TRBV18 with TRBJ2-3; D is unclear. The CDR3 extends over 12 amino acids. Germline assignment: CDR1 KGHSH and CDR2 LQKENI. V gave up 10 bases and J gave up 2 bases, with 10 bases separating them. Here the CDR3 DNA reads TGTGCCACCTTACCGATCACAGATACGCAGTATTTT. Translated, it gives CATLPITDTQYF.

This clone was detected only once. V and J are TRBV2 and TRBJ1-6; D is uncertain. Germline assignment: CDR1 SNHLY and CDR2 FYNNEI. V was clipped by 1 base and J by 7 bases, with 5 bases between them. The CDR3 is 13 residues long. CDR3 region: CASSEDLNSPLHF. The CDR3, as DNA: TGTGCCAGCAGTGAAGATTTAAATTCACCCCTCCACTTT.

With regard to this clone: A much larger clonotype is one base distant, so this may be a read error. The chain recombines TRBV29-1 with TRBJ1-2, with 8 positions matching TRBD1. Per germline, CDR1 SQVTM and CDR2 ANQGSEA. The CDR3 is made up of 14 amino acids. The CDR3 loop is CRVEDYSRGLGYTF. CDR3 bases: TGCAGAGTTGAAGATTATAGCAGGGGGCTCGGCTACACCTTC.

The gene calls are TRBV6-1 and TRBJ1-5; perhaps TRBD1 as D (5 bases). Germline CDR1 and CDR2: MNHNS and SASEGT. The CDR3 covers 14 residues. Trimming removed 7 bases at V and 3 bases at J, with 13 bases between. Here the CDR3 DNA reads TGTGCCAGCACACGGGGGAACCTCAATCAGCCCCAGCATTTT. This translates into CASTRGNLNQPQHF.

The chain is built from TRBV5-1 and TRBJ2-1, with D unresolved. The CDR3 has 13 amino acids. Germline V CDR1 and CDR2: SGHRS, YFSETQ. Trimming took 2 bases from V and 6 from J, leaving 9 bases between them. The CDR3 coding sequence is TGCGCCAGCAGCTTCGGCACACTCAATGAGCAGTTCTTC. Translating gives CASSFGTLNEQFF.

CDR3 in amino acids: CASNKDGGGLFF. Written as DNA, the CDR3 is TGTGCCAGCAACAAGGACGGAGGGGGACTGTTTTTT. The chain recombines TRBV2 with TRBJ1-4, with D possibly TRBD1 on 6 matching bases. In germline, CDR1 is SNHLY, CDR2 FYNNEI. The CDR3 length is 12 residues. The V gene lost 7 bases and the J gene lost 13 bases, with 16 bases spanning the gap.

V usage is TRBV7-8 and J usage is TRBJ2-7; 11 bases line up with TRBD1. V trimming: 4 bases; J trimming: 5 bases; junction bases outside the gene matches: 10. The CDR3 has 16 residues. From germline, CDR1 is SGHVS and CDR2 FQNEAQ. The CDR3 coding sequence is TGTGCCAGCAGCTCCTTCCTCGGGACAGGGGGACACGAGCAGTACTTC. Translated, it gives CASSSFLGTGGHEQYF.

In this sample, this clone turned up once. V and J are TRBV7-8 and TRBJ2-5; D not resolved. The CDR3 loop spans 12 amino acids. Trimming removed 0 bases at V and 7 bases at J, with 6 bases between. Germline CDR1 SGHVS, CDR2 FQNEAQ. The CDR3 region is CASSLAQRTQYF. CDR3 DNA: TGTGCCAGCAGCTTAGCGCAGCGGACCCAGTACTTC.

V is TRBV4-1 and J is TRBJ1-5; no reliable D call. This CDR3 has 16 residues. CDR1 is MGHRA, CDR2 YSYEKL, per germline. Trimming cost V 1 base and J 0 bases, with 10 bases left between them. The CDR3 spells CASSQARGYSNQPQHF. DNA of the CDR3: TGCGCCAGCAGCCAAGCCAGAGGTTATAGCAATCAGCCCCAGCATTTT.

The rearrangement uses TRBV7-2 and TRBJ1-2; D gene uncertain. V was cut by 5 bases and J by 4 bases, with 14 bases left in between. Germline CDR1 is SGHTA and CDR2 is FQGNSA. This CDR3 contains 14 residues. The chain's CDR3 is CASSPTSQTYGYTF. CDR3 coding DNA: TGTGCCAGCAGCCCCACGAGTCAGACCTATGGCTACACCTTC.